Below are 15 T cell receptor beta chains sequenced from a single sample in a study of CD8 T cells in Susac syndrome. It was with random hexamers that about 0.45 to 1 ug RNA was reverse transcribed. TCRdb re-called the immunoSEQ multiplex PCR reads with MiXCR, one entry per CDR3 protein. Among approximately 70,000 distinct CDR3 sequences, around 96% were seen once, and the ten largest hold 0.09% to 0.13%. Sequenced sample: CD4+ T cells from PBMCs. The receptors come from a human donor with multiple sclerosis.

The CDR3 is CASSFAGRVGQPQHF. The CDR3 DNA is TGTGCCAGCAGCTTCGCAGGGAGAGTGGGTCAGCCCCAGCATTTT. The V call is TRBV5-6, the J call TRBJ1-5, with D perhaps TRBD1 (5 bases). CDR1 and CDR2 (germline): SGHDT, YYEEEE. The V end lost 2 bases, the J end lost 6 bases, and 15 bases lay between the germline ends. The CDR3 totals 15 residues.

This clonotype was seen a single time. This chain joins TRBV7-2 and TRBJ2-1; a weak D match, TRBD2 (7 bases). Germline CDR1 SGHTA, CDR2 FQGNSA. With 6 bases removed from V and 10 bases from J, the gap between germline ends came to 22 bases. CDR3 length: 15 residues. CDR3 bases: TGTGCCAGCAGGGGGGGGCAGAGGCAGGGAGCAGAGCAGTTCTTC. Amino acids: CASRGGQRQGAEQFF.

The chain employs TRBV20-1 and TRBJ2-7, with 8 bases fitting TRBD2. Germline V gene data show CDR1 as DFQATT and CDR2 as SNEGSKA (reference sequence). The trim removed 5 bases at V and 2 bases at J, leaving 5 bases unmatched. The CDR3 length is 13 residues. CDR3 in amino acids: CSARPGLAYEQYF. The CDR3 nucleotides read TGCAGTGCTCGTCCGGGACTAGCCTACGAGCAGTACTTC.

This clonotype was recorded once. DNA of the CDR3: TGCGCCAGCAGCTTAACTGACAGGGGGGGCGAGCAGTACTTC. It translates to CASSLTDRGGEQYF. The chain couples TRBV5-1 to TRBJ2-7; 9 positions match TRBD1. The V gene end was trimmed by 2 bases and the J gene end by 6 bases; junction bases not matched to a gene: 6. This CDR3 has 14 amino acids. Germline CDR1 is SGHRS and CDR2 is YFSETQ.

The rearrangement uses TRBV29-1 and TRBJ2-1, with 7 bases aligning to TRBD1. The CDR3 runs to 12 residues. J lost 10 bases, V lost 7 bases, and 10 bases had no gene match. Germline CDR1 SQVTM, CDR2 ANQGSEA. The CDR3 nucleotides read TGCAGCGGTGGGAGACAGGGTCAGGAGCAGTTCTTC. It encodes CSGGRQGQEQFF.

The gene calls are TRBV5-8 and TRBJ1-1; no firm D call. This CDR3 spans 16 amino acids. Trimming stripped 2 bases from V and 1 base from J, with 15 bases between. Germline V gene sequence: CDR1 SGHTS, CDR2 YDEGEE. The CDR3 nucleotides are TGTGCCAGCAGCTTAGCGGTGGGTTCCGGGAACACTGAAGCTTTCTTT. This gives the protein CASSLAVGSGNTEAFF.

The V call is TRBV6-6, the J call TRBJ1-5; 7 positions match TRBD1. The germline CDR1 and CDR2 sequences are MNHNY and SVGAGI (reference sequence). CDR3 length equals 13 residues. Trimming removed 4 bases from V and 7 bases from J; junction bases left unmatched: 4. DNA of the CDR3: TGTGCCAGCAGTTTCGGACAGGACCAGCCCCAGCATTTT. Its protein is CASSFGQDQPQHF.

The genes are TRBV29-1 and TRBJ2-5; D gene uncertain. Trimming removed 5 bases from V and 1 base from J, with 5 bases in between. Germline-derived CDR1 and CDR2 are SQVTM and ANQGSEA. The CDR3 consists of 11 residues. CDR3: CSVWVQETQYF. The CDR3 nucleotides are TGCAGCGTTTGGGTCCAAGAGACCCAGTACTTC.

CDR3 coding DNA: TGTGCCATCAGTCCGGGACAGGGAATAACAACTAATGAAAAACTGTTTTTT. This sequence encodes CAISPGQGITTNEKLFF. The chain is built from TRBV10-3 and TRBJ1-4, with 9 bases aligning to TRBD1. This CDR3 has 17 residues. Germline values: CDR1 ENHRY, CDR2 SYGVKD. V was pared by 5 bases and J by 0 bases, with 7 bases of the junction left unmatched.

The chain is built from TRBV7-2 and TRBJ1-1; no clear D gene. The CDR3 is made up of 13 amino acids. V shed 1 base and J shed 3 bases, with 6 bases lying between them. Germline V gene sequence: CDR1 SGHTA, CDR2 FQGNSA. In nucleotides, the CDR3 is TGTGCCAGCAGCTTAGTAAGGCACACTGAAGCTTTCTTT. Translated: CASSLVRHTEAFF.

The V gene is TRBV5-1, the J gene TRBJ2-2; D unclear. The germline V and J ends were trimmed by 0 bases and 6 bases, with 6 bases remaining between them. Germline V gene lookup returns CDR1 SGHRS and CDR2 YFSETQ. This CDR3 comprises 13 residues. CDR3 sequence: CASSLVESGELFF. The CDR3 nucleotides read TGCGCCAGCAGCTTGGTAGAGTCCGGGGAGCTGTTTTTT. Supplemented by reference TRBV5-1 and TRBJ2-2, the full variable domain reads KAGVTQTPRYLIKTRGQQVTLSCSPISGHRSVSWYQQTPGQGLQFLFEYFSETQRNKGNFPGRFSGRQFSNSRSEMNVSTLELGDSALYLCASSLVESGELFFGEGSRLTVL.

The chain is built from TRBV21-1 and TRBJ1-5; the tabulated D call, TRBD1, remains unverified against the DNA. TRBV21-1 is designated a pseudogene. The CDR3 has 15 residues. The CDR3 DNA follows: TGTGCCAGCAGCAGGACAGGGTTCGGCAATCAGCCCCAGCATTTT. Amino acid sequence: CASSRTGFGNQPQHF.

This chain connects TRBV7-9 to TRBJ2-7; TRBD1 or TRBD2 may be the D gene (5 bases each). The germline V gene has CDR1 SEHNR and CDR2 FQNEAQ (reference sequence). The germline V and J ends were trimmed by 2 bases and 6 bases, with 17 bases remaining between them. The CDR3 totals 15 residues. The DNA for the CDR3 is TGTGCCAGCAGCTTACTGGCGGCCGGGGCCGGCGAGCAGTACTTC. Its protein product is CASSLLAAGAGEQYF.

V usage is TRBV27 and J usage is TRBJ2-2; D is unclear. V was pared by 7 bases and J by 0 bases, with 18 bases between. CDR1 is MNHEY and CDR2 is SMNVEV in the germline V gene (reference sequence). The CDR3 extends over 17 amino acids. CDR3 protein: CASKTSGAAANTGELFF. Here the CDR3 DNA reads TGTGCCAGCAAAACCTCTGGAGCAGCCGCGAACACCGGGGAGCTGTTTTTT.

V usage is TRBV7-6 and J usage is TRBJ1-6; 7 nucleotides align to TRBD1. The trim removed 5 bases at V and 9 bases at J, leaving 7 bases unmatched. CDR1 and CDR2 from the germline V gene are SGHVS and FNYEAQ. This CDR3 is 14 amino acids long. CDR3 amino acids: CASSLRGAGSPLHF. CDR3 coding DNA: TGTGCCAGCAGCCTCAGGGGGGCGGGTTCACCCCTCCACTTT.